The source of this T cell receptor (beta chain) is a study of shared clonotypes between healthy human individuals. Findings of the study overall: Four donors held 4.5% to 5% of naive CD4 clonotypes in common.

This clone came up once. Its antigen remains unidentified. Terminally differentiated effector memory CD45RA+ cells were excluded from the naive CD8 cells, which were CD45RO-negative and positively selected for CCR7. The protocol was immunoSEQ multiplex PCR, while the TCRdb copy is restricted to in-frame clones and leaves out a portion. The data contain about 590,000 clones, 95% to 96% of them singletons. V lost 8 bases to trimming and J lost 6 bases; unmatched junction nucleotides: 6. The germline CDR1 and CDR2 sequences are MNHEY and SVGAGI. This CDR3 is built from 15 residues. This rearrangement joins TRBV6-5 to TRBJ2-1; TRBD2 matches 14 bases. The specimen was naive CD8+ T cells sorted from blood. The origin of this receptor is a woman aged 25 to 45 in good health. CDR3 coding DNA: TGTGCCAGCGGATACGGGACTAGCGGGAGCAATGAGCAGTTCTTC. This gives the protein CASGYGTSGSNEQFF.